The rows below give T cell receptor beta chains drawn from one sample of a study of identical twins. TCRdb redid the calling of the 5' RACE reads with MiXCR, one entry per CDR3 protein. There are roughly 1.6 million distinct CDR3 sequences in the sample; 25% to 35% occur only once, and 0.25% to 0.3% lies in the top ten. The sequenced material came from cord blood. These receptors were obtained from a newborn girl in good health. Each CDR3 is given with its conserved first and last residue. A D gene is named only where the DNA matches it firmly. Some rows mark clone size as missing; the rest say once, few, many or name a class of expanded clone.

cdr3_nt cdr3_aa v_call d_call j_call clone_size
TGTGCCAGCAGTGATTTCGAGGGTTTCCCTCCCTACGAGCAGTACTTC CASSDFEGFPPYEQYF TRBV2 NA TRBJ2-7 many
TGCGCCAGCACAGCAGGGGGCTATGGCTACACCTTC CASTAGGYGYTF TRBV5-1 TRBD1 TRBJ1-2 NA
TGTGCCAGCAGTCCGTTGACCCGCAGCTCCTACAATGAGCAGTTCTTC CASSPLTRSSYNEQFF TRBV27 NA TRBJ2-1 many
TGCAGTGCTAGAGGAGGGAGAGCGGGAGGGCCTGGAAATGAGCAGTTCTTC CSARGGRAGGPGNEQFF TRBV20-1 TRBD2 TRBJ2-1 NA
TGTGCCAGCAGTTACCCGTCGCCTGGGACAGGTCCCACTAATGAAAAACCGTTTTTT CASSYPSPGTGPTNEKPFF TRBV6-5 TRBD1 TRBJ1-4 NA
TGCAGTGCTAGGGGGGTCTCCTACAATGAGCAGTACTTC CSARGVSYNEQYF TRBV20-1 NA TRBJ2-7 NA
TGTGCCAGCAGGACAGGGGGCGTGGACGAGCAGTACTTC CASRTGGVDEQYF TRBV11-2 TRBD1 TRBJ2-7 NA
TGTGCCACCAGCAGAGATTGGGGGAGACAGGGTGTTTCTTCACCCCTCCACTTT CATSRDWGRQGVSSPLHF TRBV15 TRBD1 TRBJ1-6 few
TGTGCCAGCAACACCGGGCCTTACAATGAGCAGTTCTTC CASNTGPYNEQFF TRBV7-2 NA TRBJ2-1 NA
TGTGCCAGCAGTTCAACCGGACAGGGCTACGAGCAGTACTTC CASSSTGQGYEQYF TRBV6-5 TRBD1 TRBJ2-7 few
TGCGCCAGCAGCTTGGTACTAGGCTCTGGGGCCAACGTCCTGACTTTC CASSLVLGSGANVLTF TRBV5-1 NA TRBJ2-6 NA
TGCAGCGTCGACAGGGCCGGGGAGCTGTTTTTT CSVDRAGELFF TRBV29-1 TRBD1 TRBJ2-2 few
TGTGCCAGCAGCTTGGAGAGGTGGTATATGAACACTGAAGCTTTCTTT CASSLERWYMNTEAFF TRBV5-5 NA TRBJ1-1 NA
TGTGCCAGCAGTTCTATGTCGGGGGTGAATGAGCAGTTCTTC CASSSMSGVNEQFF TRBV27 NA TRBJ2-1 NA
TGTGCCAGCAGCCCTCGGACAGGGGGCGATGAAAAACTGTTTTTT CASSPRTGGDEKLFF TRBV4-2 TRBD1 TRBJ1-4 few
TGTGCCAGCAGTGAATGGGGCGGGAGGGGCATAGATACGCAGTATTTT CASSEWGGRGIDTQYF TRBV25-1 TRBD2 TRBJ2-3 NA
TGTGCCAGCAGCAACCTAGCGGAGGCGTACAATGAGCAGTTCTTC CASSNLAEAYNEQFF TRBV7-9 TRBD2 TRBJ2-1 few
TGCGCCAGCAGCGGAGACAGTTACCCCTACGAGCAGTACTTC CASSGDSYPYEQYF TRBV5-1 NA TRBJ2-7 NA
TGCAGCGATTCCAAGGGCTACGAGCAGTACTTC CSDSKGYEQYF TRBV29-1 NA TRBJ2-7 many
TGTGCCATCAGTCGGGACAGGGGGCCTCCCTACAATGAGCAGTTCTTC CAISRDRGPPYNEQFF TRBV10-3 TRBD1 TRBJ2-1 few
TGCGCCAGCTCACCCTCTGGACTAGCGGGGGTGATAGATACGCAGTATTTT CASSPSGLAGVIDTQYF TRBV10-1 TRBD2 TRBJ2-3 few
TGCGCCAGCAGCCCCTTAGGGGGGCAGAATACGCAGTATTTT CASSPLGGQNTQYF TRBV5-1 NA TRBJ2-3 NA
TGTGCCAGCAGTGAAGAGAGACACGAAGCTTTCTTT CASSEERHEAFF TRBV2 NA TRBJ1-1 NA
TGCAGTGCTGGTGGCGGGAGAGGAACCGGGGAGCTGTTTTTT CSAGGGRGTGELFF TRBV20-1 TRBD2 TRBJ2-2 NA
TGTGCCAGCAGTTACACCGGGACAGGGGCAGATACGCAGTATTTT CASSYTGTGADTQYF TRBV12-3/TRBV12-4 TRBD1 TRBJ2-3 NA
TGTGCCAGCAGCCATGAAAGCGGGGCCCGGTATGGCTACACCTTC CASSHESGARYGYTF TRBV3-1 NA TRBJ1-2 NA
TGTGCCACCAGTGATCGGACTAGCGGTTTTTACAATGAGCAGTTCTTC CATSDRTSGFYNEQFF TRBV24-1 TRBD2 TRBJ2-1 NA
TGTGCCAGCAGAAGGGTCAGGAGCTCCTACGAGCAGTACTTC CASRRVRSSYEQYF TRBV6-5 NA TRBJ2-7 few
TGTGCCAGCAGTACAGGGGAGTGGGAGCAGTTCTTC CASSTGEWEQFF TRBV2 TRBD1 TRBJ2-1 few
TGTGCCAGCAGGGGACTAGCGGGGCATGAGCAGTTCTTC CASRGLAGHEQFF TRBV12-3/TRBV12-4 TRBD2 TRBJ2-1 NA
TGTGCCAGCAATACACAGCCTTCCTACGAGCAGTACTTC CASNTQPSYEQYF TRBV28 NA TRBJ2-7 NA
TGTGCCAGCAGCTTAGATAGAAGGGGGTTCACTGAAGCTTTCTTT CASSLDRRGFTEAFF TRBV7-2 NA TRBJ1-1 NA
TGTGCCAGCAGTGAGCTAGCGAGATACAATGAGCAGTTCTTC CASSELARYNEQFF TRBV6-1 NA TRBJ2-1 few
TGTGCCAGCTCACCACCGGCCACAAAAGCTTTCTTT CASSPPATKAFF TRBV18 NA TRBJ1-1 NA
TGTGCCAGCAGCCAGACACGGAACACTGAAGCTTTCTTT CASSQTRNTEAFF TRBV6-5 NA TRBJ1-1 many
TGTGCCAGCAGCTTGGGGGCAACCCGGACTAGCAACCACGAGCAGTACTTC CASSLGATRTSNHEQYF TRBV11-2 TRBD2 TRBJ2-7 few
TGTGCCAGCAGCTCGTCCTACGAGGGGCGATCTAACACTGAAGCTTTCTTT CASSSSYEGRSNTEAFF TRBV7-9 NA TRBJ1-1 NA
TGCAGTGCTCTCATTCTGGTAGCGGCCTACGAGCAGTACTTC CSALILVAAYEQYF TRBV20-1 NA TRBJ2-7 NA
TGCAGCGTTGACGGACAGTACACTGAAGCTTTCTTT CSVDGQYTEAFF TRBV29-1 NA TRBJ1-1 NA
TGTGCCAGCAGCTTGGGATCCCGGGGGGTGTTCAGTGAAAAACTGTTTTTT CASSLGSRGVFSEKLFF TRBV7-6 NA TRBJ1-4 NA
TGCGCCAGCAGCTTGGCAATAGCGGGAGGTTCTTCCACAGATACGCAGTATTTT CASSLAIAGGSSTDTQYF TRBV5-1 TRBD2 TRBJ2-3 NA
TGTGCCAGCAGAACAACGGGGGGCCCCATTCAGTACTTC CASRTTGGPIQYF TRBV12-3/TRBV12-4 NA TRBJ2-4 few
TGCAGTGCTAGAGACGAGAAAAGCACAGATACGCAGTATTTT CSARDEKSTDTQYF TRBV20-1 NA TRBJ2-3 NA
TGTGCCAGCAGTGAATCGGGGCGGGAAAAACTGTTTTTT CASSESGREKLFF TRBV25-1 NA TRBJ1-4 few
TGTGCCAGCAGTAGGGTTGGTGAGCAGTACTTC CASSRVGEQYF TRBV27 NA TRBJ2-7 few
TGCAGTGCTTATAAGGGACCCGTCACAGATACGCAGTATTTT CSAYKGPVTDTQYF TRBV20-1 NA TRBJ2-3 NA
TGCAGTGCTAGTGGTCCCGGGACTAGCGGGGGGGCTTTGGCCAAAAACATTCAGTACTTC CSASGPGTSGGALAKNIQYF TRBV20-1 TRBD2 TRBJ2-4 NA